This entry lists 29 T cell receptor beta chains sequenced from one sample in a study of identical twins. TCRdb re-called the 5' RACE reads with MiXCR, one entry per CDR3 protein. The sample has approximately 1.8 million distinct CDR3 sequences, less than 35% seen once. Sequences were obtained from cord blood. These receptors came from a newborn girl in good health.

The CDR3 is CASSLVADYQETQYF. CDR3 nucleotide sequence: TGCGCCAGCAGCTTGGTCGCGGATTACCAAGAGACCCAGTACTTC. This rearrangement joins TRBV5-1 to TRBJ2-5; D is unresolved. This CDR3 is built from 15 residues. Looked up from germline, CDR1 is SGHRS and CDR2 is YFSETQ. Trimming took off 0 bases at V and 0 bases at J, with 9 bases between the two ends.

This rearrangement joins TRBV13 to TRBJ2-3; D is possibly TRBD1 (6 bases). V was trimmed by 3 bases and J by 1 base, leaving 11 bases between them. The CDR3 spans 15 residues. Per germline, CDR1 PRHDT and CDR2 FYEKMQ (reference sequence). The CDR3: CASSFLQGGTDTQYF. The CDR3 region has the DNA TGTGCCAGCAGCTTCTTACAGGGTGGCACAGATACGCAGTATTTT.

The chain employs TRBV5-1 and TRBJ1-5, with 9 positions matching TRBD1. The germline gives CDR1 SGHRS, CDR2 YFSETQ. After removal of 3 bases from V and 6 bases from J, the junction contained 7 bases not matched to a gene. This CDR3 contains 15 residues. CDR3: CASSSGTGRGQPQHF. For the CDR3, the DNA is TGCGCCAGCAGCTCCGGGACAGGGAGGGGTCAGCCCCAGCATTTT.

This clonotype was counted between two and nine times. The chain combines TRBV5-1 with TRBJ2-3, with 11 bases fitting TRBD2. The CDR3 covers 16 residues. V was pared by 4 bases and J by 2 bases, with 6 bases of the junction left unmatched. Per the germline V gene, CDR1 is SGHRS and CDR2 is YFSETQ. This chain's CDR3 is CASSMGTSGNTDTQYF. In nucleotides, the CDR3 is TGCGCCAGCAGCATGGGGACTAGCGGTAACACAGATACGCAGTATTTT.

The CDR3 sequence: CSARRTWTSGLVSTDTQYF. The CDR3 bases are TGCAGTGCTAGAAGAACCTGGACTAGCGGTCTTGTTAGCACAGATACGCAGTATTTT. V and J are TRBV20-1 and TRBJ2-3; 10 nucleotides line up with TRBD2. The germline V gene has CDR1 DFQATT and CDR2 SNEGSKA (reference sequence). CDR3 size: 19 residues. The J segment lost 0 bases and the V segment lost 2 bases, leaving 14 bases of the junction unmatched.

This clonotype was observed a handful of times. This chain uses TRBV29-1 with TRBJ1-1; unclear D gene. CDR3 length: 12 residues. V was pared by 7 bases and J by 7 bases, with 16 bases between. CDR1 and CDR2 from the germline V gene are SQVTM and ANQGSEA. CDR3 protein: CSATSPLREAFF. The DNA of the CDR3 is TGCAGCGCCACCTCACCTCTCCGTGAAGCTTTCTTT.

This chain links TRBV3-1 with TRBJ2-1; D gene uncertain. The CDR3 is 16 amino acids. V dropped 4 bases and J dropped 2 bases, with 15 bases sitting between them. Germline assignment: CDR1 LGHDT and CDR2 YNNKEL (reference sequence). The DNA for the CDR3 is TGTGCCAGCAGCCCCCAGGTGCGCGGAGCCTACAATGAGCAGTTCTTC. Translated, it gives CASSPQVRGAYNEQFF.

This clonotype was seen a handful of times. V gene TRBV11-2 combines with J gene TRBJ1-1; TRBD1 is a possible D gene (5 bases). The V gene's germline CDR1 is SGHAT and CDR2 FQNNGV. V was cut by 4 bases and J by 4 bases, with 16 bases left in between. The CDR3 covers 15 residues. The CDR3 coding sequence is TGTGCCAGCAGCTCATCCGGGACCCTCCTCACTGAAGCTTTCTTT. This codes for CASSSSGTLLTEAFF.

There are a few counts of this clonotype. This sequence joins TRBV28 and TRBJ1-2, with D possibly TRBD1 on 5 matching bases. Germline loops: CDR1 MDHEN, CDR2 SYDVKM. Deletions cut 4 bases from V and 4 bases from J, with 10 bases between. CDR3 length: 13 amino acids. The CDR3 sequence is CASSSRGPYGYTF. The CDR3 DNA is TGTGCCAGCAGTTCAAGGGGTCCCTATGGCTACACCTTC.

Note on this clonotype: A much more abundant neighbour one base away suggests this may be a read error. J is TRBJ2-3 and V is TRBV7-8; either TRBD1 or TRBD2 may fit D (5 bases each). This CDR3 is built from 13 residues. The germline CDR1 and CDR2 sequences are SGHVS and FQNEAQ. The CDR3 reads CASSFGGPDTHYF. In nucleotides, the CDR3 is TGTGCCAGCAGCTTTGGGGGACCAGATACGCACTATTTT.

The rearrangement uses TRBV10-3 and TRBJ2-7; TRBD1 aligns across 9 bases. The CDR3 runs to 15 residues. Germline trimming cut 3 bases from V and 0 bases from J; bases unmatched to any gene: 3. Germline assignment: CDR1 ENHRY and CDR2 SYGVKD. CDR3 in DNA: TGTGCCATCAGTGACGGGACAGGGTTCTCCTACGAGCAGTACTTC. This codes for CAISDGTGFSYEQYF.

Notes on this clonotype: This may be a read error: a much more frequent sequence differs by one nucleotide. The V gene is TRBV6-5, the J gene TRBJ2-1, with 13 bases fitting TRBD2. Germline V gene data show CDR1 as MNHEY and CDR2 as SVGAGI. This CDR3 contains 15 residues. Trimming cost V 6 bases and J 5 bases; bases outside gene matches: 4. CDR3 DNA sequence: TGTGCCAGCAGCCAGACTAGCGGGAGGAACAATGAGCAGTTCTTC. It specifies CASSQTSGRNNEQFF.

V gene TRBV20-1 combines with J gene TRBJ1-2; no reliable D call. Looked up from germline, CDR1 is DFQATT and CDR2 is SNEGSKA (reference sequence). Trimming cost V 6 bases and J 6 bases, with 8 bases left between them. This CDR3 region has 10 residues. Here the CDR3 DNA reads TGCAGTGCCTTATTGCATGGCTACACCTTC. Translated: CSALLHGYTF.

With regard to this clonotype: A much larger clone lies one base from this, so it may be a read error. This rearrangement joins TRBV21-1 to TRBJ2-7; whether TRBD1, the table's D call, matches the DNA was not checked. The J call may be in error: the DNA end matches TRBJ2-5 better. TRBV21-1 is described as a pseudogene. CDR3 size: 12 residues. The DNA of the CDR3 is TGTGCCAGCAGCAACGCACAAGGGACCCAGTACTTC. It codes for CASSNAQGTQYF.

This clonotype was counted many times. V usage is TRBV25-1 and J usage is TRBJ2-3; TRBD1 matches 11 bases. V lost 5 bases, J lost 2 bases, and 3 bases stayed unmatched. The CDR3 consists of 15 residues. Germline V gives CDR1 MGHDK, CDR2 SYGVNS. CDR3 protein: CASSRDRGFTDTQYF. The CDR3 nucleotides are TGTGCCAGCAGTCGGGACAGGGGGTTCACAGATACGCAGTATTTT.

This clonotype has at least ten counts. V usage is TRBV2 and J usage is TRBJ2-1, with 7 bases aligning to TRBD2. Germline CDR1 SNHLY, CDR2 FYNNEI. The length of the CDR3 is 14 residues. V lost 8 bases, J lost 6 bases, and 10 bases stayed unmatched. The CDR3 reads CASDSGTTPNEQFF. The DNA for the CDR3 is TGTGCCAGCGATTCCGGGACTACCCCCAATGAGCAGTTCTTC. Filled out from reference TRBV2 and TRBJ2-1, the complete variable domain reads EPEVTQTPSHQVTQMGQEVILRCVPISNHLYFYWYRQILGQKVEFLVSFYNNEISEKSEIFDDQFSVERPDGSNFTLKIRSTKLEDSAMYFCASDSGTTPNEQFFGPGTRLTVL.

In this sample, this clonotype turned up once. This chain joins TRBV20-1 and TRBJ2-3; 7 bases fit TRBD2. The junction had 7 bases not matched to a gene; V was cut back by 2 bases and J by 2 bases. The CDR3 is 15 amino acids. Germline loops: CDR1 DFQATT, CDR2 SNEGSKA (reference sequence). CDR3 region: CSARMAGEVTDTQYF. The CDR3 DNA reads TGCAGTGCTAGAATGGCGGGGGAGGTCACAGATACGCAGTATTTT.

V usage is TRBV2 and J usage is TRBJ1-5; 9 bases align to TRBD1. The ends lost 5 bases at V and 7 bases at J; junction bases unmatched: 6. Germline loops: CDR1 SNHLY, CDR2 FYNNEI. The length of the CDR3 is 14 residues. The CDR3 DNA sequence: TGTGCCAGCAGTTCGGACAGGGGAGGCCAGCCCCAGCATTTT. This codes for CASSSDRGGQPQHF.

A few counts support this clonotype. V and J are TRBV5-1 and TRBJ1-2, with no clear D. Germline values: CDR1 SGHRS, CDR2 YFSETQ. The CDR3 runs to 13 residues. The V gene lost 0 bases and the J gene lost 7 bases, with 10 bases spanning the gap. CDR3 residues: CASSLVTGRGYTF. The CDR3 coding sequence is TGCGCCAGCAGCTTGGTAACCGGTCGTGGCTACACCTTC.

The CDR3 sequence is CASSLASRTLNNEQYF. The CDR3 DNA follows: TGTGCCAGCAGCTTAGCGTCACGAACACTAAACAATGAGCAGTACTTC. The V gene is TRBV7-2, the J gene TRBJ2-7, with no clear D. CDR3 length: 16 amino acids. The V gene lost 0 bases and the J gene lost 7 bases, with 19 bases spanning the gap. In germline, CDR1 is SGHTA, CDR2 FQGNSA.

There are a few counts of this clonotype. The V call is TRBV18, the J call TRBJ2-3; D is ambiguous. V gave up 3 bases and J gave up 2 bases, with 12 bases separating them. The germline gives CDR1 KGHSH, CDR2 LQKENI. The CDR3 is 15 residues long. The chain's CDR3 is CASSPSSRATDTQYF. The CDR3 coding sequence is TGTGCCAGCTCACCTTCGTCCCGGGCCACAGATACGCAGTATTTT.

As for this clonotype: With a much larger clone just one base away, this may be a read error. This CDR3 is CSVGFRSSYNEQYF. CDR3 nucleotides: TGCAGCGTTGGCTTCCGAAGCTCCTACAATGAGCAGTACTTC. The chain uses TRBV29-1 and TRBJ2-1; D unresolved. The closer fit of TRBJ2-7 to the DNA end suggests the J call may be wrong. Germline lookup yields CDR1 SQVTM and CDR2 ANQGSEA. This CDR3 comprises 14 residues.

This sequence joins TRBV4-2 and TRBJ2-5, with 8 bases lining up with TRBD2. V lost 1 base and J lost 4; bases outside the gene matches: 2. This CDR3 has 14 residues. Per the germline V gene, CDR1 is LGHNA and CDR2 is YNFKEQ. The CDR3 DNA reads TGTGCCAGCAGCCAAGCCGGACTAGCAGAGACCCAGTACTTC. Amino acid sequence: CASSQAGLAETQYF.

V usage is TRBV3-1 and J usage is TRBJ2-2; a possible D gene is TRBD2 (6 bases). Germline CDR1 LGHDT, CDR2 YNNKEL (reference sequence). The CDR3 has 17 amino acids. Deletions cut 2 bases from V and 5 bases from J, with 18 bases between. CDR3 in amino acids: CASSQPRNGRKTGELFF. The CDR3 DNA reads TGTGCCAGCAGCCAACCGAGGAACGGGAGAAAGACCGGGGAGCTGTTTTTT.

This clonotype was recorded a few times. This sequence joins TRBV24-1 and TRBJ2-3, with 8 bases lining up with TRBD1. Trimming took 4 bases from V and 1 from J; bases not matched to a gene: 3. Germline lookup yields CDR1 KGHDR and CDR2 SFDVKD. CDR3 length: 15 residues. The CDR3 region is CATSDPTGGTDTQYF. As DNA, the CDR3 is TGTGCCACCAGTGACCCGACAGGGGGCACAGATACGCAGTATTTT.

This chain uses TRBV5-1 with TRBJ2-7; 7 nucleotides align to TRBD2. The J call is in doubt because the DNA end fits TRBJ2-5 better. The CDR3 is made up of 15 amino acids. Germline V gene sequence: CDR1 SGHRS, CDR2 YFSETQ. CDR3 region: CASSLASGITQTQYF. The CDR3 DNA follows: TGCGCCAGCAGCTTGGCTAGCGGCATCACCCAGACCCAGTACTTC.

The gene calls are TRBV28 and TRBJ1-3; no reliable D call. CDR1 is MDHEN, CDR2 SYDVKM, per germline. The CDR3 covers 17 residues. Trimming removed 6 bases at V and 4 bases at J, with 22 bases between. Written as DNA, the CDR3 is TGTGCCAGCAGCGCCGAGAGGAGCGGCGAGGTCGGAAACACCATATATTTT. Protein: CASSAERSGEVGNTIYF.

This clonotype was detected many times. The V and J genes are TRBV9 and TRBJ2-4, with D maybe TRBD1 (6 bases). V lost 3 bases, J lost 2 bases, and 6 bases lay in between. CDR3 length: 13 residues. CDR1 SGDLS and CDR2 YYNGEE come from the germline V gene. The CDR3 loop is CASSGDTKNIQYF. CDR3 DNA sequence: TGTGCCAGCAGCGGGGACACCAAAAACATTCAGTACTTC.

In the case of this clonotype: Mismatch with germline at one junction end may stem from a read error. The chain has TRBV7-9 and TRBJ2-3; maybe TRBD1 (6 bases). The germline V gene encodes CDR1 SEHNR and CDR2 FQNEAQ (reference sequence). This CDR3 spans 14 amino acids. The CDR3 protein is CVSSLTGGTDTQYF. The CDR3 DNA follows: TGTGTCAGCAGCCTGACAGGAGGCACAGATACGCAGTATTTT.